This T cell receptor beta chain derives from a study of post-analysis software for immune sequencing data. In the study overall: The disease courses covered relapsing-remitting, secondary progressive and progressive-relapsing multiple sclerosis.

Tagging with unique molecular identifiers was a feature of the TCR beta cDNA libraries. In TCRdb, the PCR reads were re-called with MiXCR into one record per CDR3 protein. This sample carries approximately 570,000 distinct CDR3 sequences, around 40% of them seen once, and the ten largest clones take roughly 1.8%. General observations from the study: Relative to controls, patients had roughly five TRBV segments at higher frequency, with TRBV5-6, TRBV5-1 and TRBV20-1 among these.

Many counts were recorded for this clonotype. As yet, its antigen is unknown. Germline lookup yields CDR1 SGHRS and CDR2 YFSETQ. This CDR3 is 14 amino acids long. V lost 4 bases and J 1 base, leaving 10 bases between the germline ends. This TCR was recovered from a girl aged 5-17 years with multiple sclerosis. Sequenced material: blood. The rearrangement uses TRBV5-1 and TRBJ2-3, with a weak D call TRBD1 (6 bases). CDR3 coding DNA: TGCGCCAGCAGCCCAAGGACAGGCACAGATACGCAGTATTTT. Its protein product is CASSPRTGTDTQYF.